The 8 T cell receptor beta chains below all came from one sample that was sequenced in a study of sequential checkpoint blockade in melanoma. Clones were read by immunoSEQ multiplex PCR, and TCRdb kept only the in-frame ones, dropping some. The data hold under 40,000 clones, with approximately 91% observed a single time. Sample treatment: randomized to nivolumab then ipilimumab (arm A) or the reverse (arm B). Sequencing was performed on CD8+ T cells sorted from blood (inferred from file names), taken from a patient given nivolumab and ipilimumab in sequence. The receptors derive from a human donor with melanoma.

The gene calls are TRBV9 and TRBJ2-7, with D possibly matching TRBD2 (5 bases). V was shortened by 0 bases and J by 4 bases, with 14 bases between the two germline ends. The CDR3 has 15 residues. The germline V gene encodes CDR1 SGDLS and CDR2 YYNGEE. In DNA form, the CDR3 reads TGTGCCAGCAGCGTAGATGTCGGGATTCTTTACGAGCAGTACTTC. It yields the protein CASSVDVGILYEQYF.

The rearrangement uses TRBV7-3 and TRBJ2-2, with D unclear. The CDR3 is 12 amino acids. V was shortened by 3 bases and J by 5 bases, with 4 bases between the two germline ends. CDR1 and CDR2 (germline): SGHTA, FQGTGA. CDR3 loop: CASSFSTGELFF. The CDR3 DNA follows: TGTGCCAGCAGCTTTTCTACCGGGGAGCTGTTTTTT.

J is TRBJ1-4 and V is TRBV7-9, with no clear D. From germline, CDR1 is SEHNR and CDR2 FQNEAQ (reference sequence). V lost 3 bases and J lost 2, with 10 bases in between. CDR3 length: 15 amino acids. The CDR3 nucleotides are TGTGCCAGCAGCTTTGAAATTGAGACTAATGAAAAACTGTTTTTT. Encoded protein: CASSFEIETNEKLFF.

J is TRBJ2-3 and V is TRBV6-5, with 7 bases aligning to TRBD2. V dropped 5 bases and J dropped 2; count of bases not matched to a gene: 7. The CDR3 covers 15 residues. Germline V lookup: CDR1 MNHEY, CDR2 SVGAGI. This CDR3 is CASSPSGANTDTQYF. CDR3 DNA sequence: TGTGCCAGCAGTCCAAGCGGGGCGAACACAGATACGCAGTATTTT.

This chain's CDR3 is CASSFEQGHYNEQFF. CDR3 bases: TGTGCCAGCAGTTTTGAACAGGGTCATTACAATGAGCAGTTCTTC. This sequence joins TRBV27 and TRBJ2-1, with D possibly being TRBD1 (6 bases). CDR1 MNHEY and CDR2 SMNVEV come from the germline V gene (reference sequence). Trimming shortened V by 3 bases and J by 4 bases, and 13 bases separated the two germline ends. The CDR3 totals 15 residues.

CDR3: CASRTRRTSVLNEQFF. DNA of the CDR3: TGTGCCAGCAGAACCAGGAGGACTAGCGTCCTCAATGAGCAGTTCTTC. The chain uses TRBV28 and TRBJ2-1; 9 bases map to TRBD2. With 6 bases clipped from V and 6 bases from J, the junction kept 12 bases outside the gene matches. The CDR3 is made up of 16 amino acids. Per germline, CDR1 MDHEN and CDR2 SYDVKM.

The J gene is TRBJ1-2, the V gene TRBV19; weak D call: TRBD1 (6 bases). Germline V gene lookup returns CDR1 LNHDA and CDR2 SQIVND (reference sequence). V was clipped by 3 bases and J by 4 bases, with 15 bases between them. This CDR3 is 15 amino acids long. CDR3 loop: CASSMGPRDIYGYTF. In nucleotides, the CDR3 is TGTGCCAGTAGTATGGGCCCCCGGGACATCTATGGCTACACCTTC.

The V gene is TRBV4-1, the J gene TRBJ1-2, with 7 bases that match TRBD1. Germline V gene lookup returns CDR1 MGHRA and CDR2 YSYEKL. Trimming removed 0 bases from V and 5 bases from J; junction bases left unmatched: 12. CDR3 length: 17 amino acids. The CDR3 nucleotides read TGCGCCAGCAGCCAAGATCTGGTGGAGGGGGCCGAGTATGGCTACACCTTC. This codes for CASSQDLVEGAEYGYTF.